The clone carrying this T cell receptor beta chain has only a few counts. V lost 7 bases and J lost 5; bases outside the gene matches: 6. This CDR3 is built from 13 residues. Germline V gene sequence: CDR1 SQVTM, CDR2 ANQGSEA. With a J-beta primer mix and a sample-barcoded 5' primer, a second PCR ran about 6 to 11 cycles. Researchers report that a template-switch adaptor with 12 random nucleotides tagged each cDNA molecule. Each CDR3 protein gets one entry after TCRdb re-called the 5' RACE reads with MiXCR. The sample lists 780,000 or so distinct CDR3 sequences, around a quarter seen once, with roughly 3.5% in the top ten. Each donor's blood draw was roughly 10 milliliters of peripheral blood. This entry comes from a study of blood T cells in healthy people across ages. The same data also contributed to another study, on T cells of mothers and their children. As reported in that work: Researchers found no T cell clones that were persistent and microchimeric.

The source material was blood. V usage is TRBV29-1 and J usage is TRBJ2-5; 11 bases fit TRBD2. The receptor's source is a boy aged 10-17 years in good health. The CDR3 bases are TGCAGCGCCGAACTAGCGGGGGTGGAGACCCAGTACTTC. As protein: CSAELAGVETQYF.